Listed here are 30 T cell receptor beta chains from one sample, sequenced in a study of shared clonotypes between healthy human individuals. Here immunoSEQ multiplex PCR was the method, and the copy in TCRdb shows in-frame clones only, minus some. The table lists over 950,000 clones, approximately 75% of them singletons. Sequenced: memory CD4+ T cells from PBMCs. As for subset: CD45RA-negative fraction. These receptors were obtained from a man aged 18 to 29 in good health. Some clones in this sample may be carry-over from other donors' samples.

Remarks on this clone: A much larger clone differs from this one at a single base, so this may be a read error. The sample has other DNA sequences that encode this CDR3 too. The chain has TRBV7-9 and TRBJ1-5, with a possible D match to TRBD1 (5 bases). The CDR3 spans 14 residues. Trimming removed 5 bases at V and 2 bases at J, with 10 bases between. CDR1 is SEHNR and CDR2 is FQNEAQ in the germline V gene (reference sequence). CDR3 coding DNA: TGTGCCAGCAGCCCGGGGGGGGGCAATCAGCCCCAGCATTTT. This codes for CASSPGGGNQPQHF.

The chain has TRBV5-1 and TRBJ2-5, with D uncertain. V lost 0 bases to trimming and J lost 7 bases, with 13 bases between them. Looked up from germline, CDR1 is SGHRS and CDR2 is YFSETQ. The CDR3 has 14 residues. As DNA, the CDR3 is TGCGCCAGCAGCTTGGCCTCACCTCAGAGGACCCAGTACTTC. Its translation is CASSLASPQRTQYF.

This rearrangement joins TRBV6-6 to TRBJ2-1; TRBD2 aligns across 9 bases. This CDR3 has 14 amino acids. J gave up 9 bases and V 5 bases, and 8 bases lay outside the gene matches. Per the germline V gene, CDR1 is MNHNY and CDR2 is SVGAGI (reference sequence). CDR3 protein: CASSTLAGAGEQFF. Here the CDR3 DNA reads TGTGCCAGCAGTACTTTAGCGGGAGCAGGTGAGCAGTTCTTC.

This chain uses TRBV30 with TRBJ2-5; 8 nucleotides line up with TRBD2. V was clipped by 2 bases and J by 5 bases; unmatched bases: 10. This CDR3 contains 15 residues. In germline, CDR1 is GTSNPN, CDR2 SVGIG (reference sequence). The CDR3 spells CAWSLRGGREETQYF. The CDR3 region has the DNA TGTGCCTGGAGTCTCCGCGGGGGGCGCGAGGAGACCCAGTACTTC.

The chain has TRBV5-4 and TRBJ2-5; the D is unclear. CDR1 SGHNT and CDR2 YYREEE come from the germline V gene (reference sequence). This CDR3 is built from 15 residues. The V end was cut by 3 bases, the J end by 2 bases, with 14 bases between. The CDR3 reads CASSWDFQSQETQYF. The DNA for the CDR3 is TGTGCCAGCAGCTGGGATTTCCAGAGTCAAGAGACCCAGTACTTC. Combining the CDR3 with reference TRBV5-4 and TRBJ2-5 gives the whole variable domain ETGVTQSPTHLIKTRGQQVTLRCSSQSGHNTVSWYQQALGQGPQFIFQYYREEENGRGNFPPRFSGLQFPNYSSELNVNALELDDSALYLCASSWDFQSQETQYFGPGTRLLVL.

The chain joins TRBV5-6 to TRBJ2-1; TRBD1 matches at 9 bases. Per germline, CDR1 SGHDT and CDR2 YYEEEE. The CDR3 totals 17 residues. V lost 4 bases, J lost 1 base, and 9 bases stayed unmatched. CDR3 residues: CASSARYRGQSYNEQFF. Written as DNA, the CDR3 is TGTGCCAGCAGCGCCAGATACAGGGGGCAGTCCTACAATGAGCAGTTCTTC.

This clone was counted between two and nine times. The chain recombines TRBV7-8 with TRBJ2-7, with 10 positions matching TRBD1. V dropped 3 bases and J dropped 1; count of bases not matched to a gene: 3. Germline CDR1 reads SGHVS; CDR2 reads FQNEAQ. This CDR3 is built from 15 residues. The CDR3 spells CASSFGTGVSYEQYF. CDR3 DNA sequence: TGTGCCAGCAGCTTCGGGACAGGGGTATCCTACGAGCAGTACTTC.

The chain is built from TRBV7-2 and TRBJ2-3; D not resolved. The germline V and J ends were trimmed by 3 bases and 2 bases, with 9 bases remaining between them. The CDR3 length is 14 residues. The V gene's germline CDR1 is SGHTA and CDR2 FQGNSA. In DNA form, the CDR3 reads TGTGCCAGCAGCTTCAACTCCTACACAGATACGCAGTATTTT. It is translated as CASSFNSYTDTQYF.

This rearrangement joins TRBV10-2 to TRBJ2-3; TRBD1 might be the D (6 bases). Trimming stripped 8 bases from V and 2 bases from J, with 17 bases between. The CDR3 runs to 15 residues. Per germline, CDR1 WSHSY and CDR2 SAAADI. The CDR3 is CASSSRGRNTDTQYF. The CDR3 DNA is TGCGCCAGCTCTAGCAGGGGTAGGAACACAGATACGCAGTATTTT.

This chain joins TRBV6-1 and TRBJ2-2; 12 nucleotides match TRBD1. This CDR3 comprises 15 residues. CDR1 and CDR2 from the germline V gene are MNHNS and SASEGT. After removal of 7 bases from V and 5 bases from J, the junction contained 5 bases not matched to a gene. CDR3 protein: CASTGTGGRTGELFF. The CDR3 bases are TGTGCCAGCACAGGGACAGGGGGCCGTACCGGGGAGCTGTTTTTT.

The rearrangement uses TRBV5-1 and TRBJ1-1, with TRBD1 matching 8 bases. This CDR3 region has 15 residues. Germline CDR1 SGHRS, CDR2 YFSETQ. V lost 4 bases, J lost 5 bases, and 10 bases stayed unmatched. The CDR3 DNA follows: TGCGCCAGCAGCCGTCAGGGGACAGGACAGACTGAAGCTTTCTTT. Protein product: CASSRQGTGQTEAFF. The complete variable domain, with remaining parts taken from reference TRBV5-1 and TRBJ1-1, reads KAGVTQTPRYLIKTRGQQVTLSCSPISGHRSVSWYQQTPGQGLQFLFEYFSETQRNKGNFPGRFSGRQFSNSRSEMNVSTLELGDSALYLCASSRQGTGQTEAFFGQGTRLTVV.

The chain combines TRBV2 with TRBJ2-5, with D maybe TRBD2 (6 bases). CDR1 SNHLY and CDR2 FYNNEI come from the germline V gene. The V and J ends lost 4 bases and 5 bases respectively, with 14 bases between them. This CDR3 region has 14 residues. CDR3: CASSGISSVETQYF. DNA for the CDR3: TGTGCCAGCAGTGGAATTTCTAGCGTGGAGACCCAGTACTTC.

The J gene is TRBJ2-7, the V gene TRBV2, with 12 bases that match TRBD1. This CDR3 region has 13 residues. Per germline, CDR1 SNHLY and CDR2 FYNNEI. The trim removed 9 bases at V and 5 bases at J, leaving 5 bases unmatched. The DNA of the CDR3 is TGTGCCAGTTCCGGGACAGGGGGCCACGAGCAGTACTTC. Protein: CASSGTGGHEQYF.

Notes on this clone: Additional DNA sequences in this sample encode the identical CDR3. The V and J genes are TRBV29-1 and TRBJ1-5; D gene unclear. Trimming removed 4 bases at V and 4 bases at J, with 5 bases between. This CDR3 has 11 amino acids. Germline assignment: CDR1 SQVTM and CDR2 ANQGSEA. The CDR3 DNA reads TGCAGCGTTGGGCAGAATCAGCCCCAGCATTTT. This codes for CSVGQNQPQHF. The full variable domain, with the rest looked up from reference TRBV29-1 and TRBJ1-5, is SAVISQKPSRDICQRGTSLTIQCQVDSQVTMMFWYRQQPGQSLTLIATANQGSEATYESGFVIDKFPISRPNLTFSTLTVSNMSPEDSSIYLCSVGQNQPQHFGDGTRLSIL.

The chain couples TRBV7-2 to TRBJ2-1, with TRBD2 identical over 10 bases. The germline V gene has CDR1 SGHTA and CDR2 FQGNSA. Losses at the gene ends were 6 bases for V and 4 bases for J; bases not matched to a gene: 12. This CDR3 region has 17 residues. This CDR3 is CASSRVAGGMWYNEQFF. Written as DNA, the CDR3 is TGTGCCAGCAGTAGGGTAGCGGGAGGCATGTGGTACAATGAGCAGTTCTTC.

V is TRBV27 and J is TRBJ1-4, with D perhaps matching TRBD1 (6 bases). The V end lost 6 bases, the J end lost 7 bases, and 15 bases lay between the germline ends. Germline values: CDR1 MNHEY, CDR2 SMNVEV (reference sequence). The CDR3 loop spans 14 amino acids. The CDR3 loop reads CASRLSGVGEKLFF. CDR3 in DNA: TGTGCCAGCAGGCTATCAGGGGTGGGTGAAAAACTGTTTTTT.

V gene TRBV6-1 combines with J gene TRBJ2-5; 11 nucleotides match TRBD2. Germline values: CDR1 MNHNS, CDR2 SASEGT. V shed 3 bases and J 5 bases; nucleotides not matched to a gene: 8. The CDR3 is 16 residues long. Written as DNA, the CDR3 is TGTGCCAGCAGTGAGGTAGCGGGAGGGGGTCGGGAGACCCAGTACTTC. This gives the protein CASSEVAGGGRETQYF.

V usage is TRBV28 and J usage is TRBJ1-1, with D hard to call. Trimming removed 1 base from V and 10 bases from J, with 7 bases in between. CDR3 length: 11 amino acids. The germline CDR1 and CDR2 sequences are MDHEN and SYDVKM. The CDR3 loop is CASSLSSGAFF. The CDR3 DNA reads TGTGCCAGCAGTTTATCGTCCGGAGCTTTCTTT.

The chain has TRBV6-5 and TRBJ1-4; 8 nucleotides align to TRBD1. Germline values: CDR1 MNHEY, CDR2 SVGAGI. The CDR3 has 15 residues. Trimming at V came to 6 bases and at J to 7 bases, leaving 10 bases not matched to a gene. The CDR3 sequence is CASSLTGGGGEKLFF. In DNA, the CDR3 is TGTGCCAGCAGCCTTACAGGGGGAGGAGGTGAAAAACTGTTTTTT.

The chain is built from TRBV10-3 and TRBJ2-3; 8 bases are a match to TRBD2. Per the germline V gene, CDR1 is ENHRY and CDR2 is SYGVKD. This CDR3 has 16 residues. Trimming removed 0 bases from V and 5 bases from J; junction bases left unmatched: 7. CDR3: CAISESTGGPRDTQYF. Here the CDR3 DNA reads TGTGCCATCAGTGAGTCGACGGGAGGGCCGAGAGATACGCAGTATTTT.

The V gene is TRBV5-4, the J gene TRBJ2-5, with D tentatively TRBD2 (6 bases). The CDR3 loop spans 12 amino acids. CDR1 and CDR2 (germline): SGHNT, YYREEE (reference sequence). The ends were cut back, 2 bases at V and 4 bases at J, with 6 bases in the middle. CDR3 nucleotide sequence: TGTGCCAGCAGCTTCGGGGGAGAGACCCAGTACTTC. This translates into CASSFGGETQYF.

The chain couples TRBV11-2 to TRBJ2-7, with TRBD1 identical over 10 bases. The germline V gene encodes CDR1 SGHAT and CDR2 FQNNGV. V lost 2 bases, J lost 5 bases, and 6 bases stayed unmatched. The CDR3 sequence is 15 residues long. DNA of the CDR3: TGTGCCAGCAGCTTACGGGGACAGGGGATAAACGAGCAGTACTTC. This gives the protein CASSLRGQGINEQYF. The variable domain in full, completed from reference TRBV11-2 and TRBJ2-7, reads EAGVAQSPRYKIIEKRQSVAFWCNPISGHATLYWYQQILGQGPKLLIQFQNNGVVDDSQLPKDRFSAERLKGVDSTLKIQPAKLEDSAVYLCASSLRGQGINEQYFGPGTRLTVT.

This clone was picked up a small number of times. The J gene is TRBJ1-1, the V gene TRBV30; D perhaps matches TRBD1 (5 bases). V was clipped by 1 base and J by 4 bases, with 10 bases between them. The CDR3 contains 13 residues. Per germline, CDR1 GTSNPN and CDR2 SVGIG (reference sequence). The CDR3 DNA reads TGTGCCTGGAGTGAGGATGGGGGCACTGAAGCTTTCTTT. This gives the protein CAWSEDGGTEAFF.

The gene calls are TRBV5-1 and TRBJ1-2; D may be TRBD1 (6 bases). Trimming pared 5 bases from V and 4 bases from J, leaving 15 bases between. Germline V gene lookup returns CDR1 SGHRS and CDR2 YFSETQ. This CDR3 spans 14 amino acids. The CDR3 here is CASSYGQSGYGYTF. The CDR3 DNA reads TGCGCCAGCAGTTACGGACAGTCGGGCTATGGCTACACCTTC.

This chain joins TRBV7-9 and TRBJ2-5, with no clear D. The J call may be incorrect, as the DNA end agrees better with TRBJ2-7. The CDR3 is 14 residues long. CDR1 SEHNR and CDR2 FQNEAQ come from the germline V gene (reference sequence). DNA for the CDR3: TGTGCCAGCAGTCTTCTGGCAGCTTCCTACGAGCAGTACTTC. This encodes CASSLLAASYEQYF.

This clone appeared a few times. The chain couples TRBV15 to TRBJ2-7, with 7 bases that match TRBD2. The V gene's germline CDR1 is LNHNV and CDR2 YYDKDF (reference sequence). With 0 bases clipped from V and 4 bases from J, the junction kept 15 bases outside the gene matches. The CDR3 length is 18 residues. The CDR3 is CATSRDTDWREGPYEQYF. The CDR3 DNA is TGTGCCACCAGCAGAGATACTGATTGGAGGGAGGGCCCTTACGAGCAGTACTTC.

The chain joins TRBV18 to TRBJ1-2; tentatively, D is TRBD1 (5 bases). Germline V gene data show CDR1 as KGHSH and CDR2 as LQKENI. This CDR3 is 13 amino acids long. V was trimmed by 3 bases and J by 6 bases, leaving 11 bases between them. Here the CDR3 reads CASSPDQGHGYTF. In DNA form, the CDR3 reads TGTGCCAGCTCACCGGACCAGGGACATGGCTACACCTTC.

The chain is built from TRBV28 and TRBJ2-1; no firm D call. This CDR3 is 16 amino acids long. The V end lost 2 bases, the J end lost 8 bases, and 19 bases lay between the germline ends. In germline, CDR1 is MDHEN, CDR2 SYDVKM. The CDR3 reads CASSLISARGEDEQFF. The DNA for the CDR3 is TGTGCCAGCAGTTTAATCTCGGCTAGAGGTGAGGATGAGCAGTTCTTC.

The V and J genes are TRBV18 and TRBJ2-3; the match to TRBD1 covers 9 bases. The CDR3 extends over 15 amino acids. V was pared by 6 bases and J by 5 bases, with 9 bases of the junction left unmatched. Germline V gene data show CDR1 as KGHSH and CDR2 as LQKENI. DNA of the CDR3: TGTGCCAGCTCCCCATACAGGGGGCGAGGAGATACGCAGTATTTT. It translates to CASSPYRGRGDTQYF.

The V and J genes are TRBV7-9 and TRBJ1-1, with TRBD1 identical over 8 bases. This CDR3 is built from 16 residues. V lost 3 bases, J lost 3 bases, and 9 bases stayed unmatched. Germline values: CDR1 SEHNR, CDR2 FQNEAQ (reference sequence). CDR3 sequence: CASSFTGTGGYTEAFF. The DNA for the CDR3 is TGTGCCAGCAGCTTTACCGGGACAGGTGGTTACACTGAAGCTTTCTTT. Looking up the rest from reference TRBV7-9 and TRBJ1-1 gives the full variable domain: DTGVSQNPRHKITKRGQNVTFRCDPISEHNRLYWYRQTLGQGPEFLTYFQNEAQLEKSRLLSDRFSAERPKGSFSTLEIQRTEQGDSAMYLCASSFTGTGGYTEAFFGQGTRLTVV.